The source of this T cell receptor beta chain is a study of blood T cells in healthy people across ages. Study-wide findings and caveats: Naive T cell percentage showed a strong correlation with TCR beta diversity. Any conclusive comparison of naive versus antigen-experienced cells was prevented by using unsorted PBMCs. There were more naive CD4+ cells and higher diversity in long-lived donors than in aged donors.

A note on this clonotype: Its target is not known.

Primers used in a second PCR of about 6 to 11 cycles were a sample-barcoded 5' primer and a J-beta primer mix. At least 2.5 million CDR3-containing paired-end reads were obtained per sample. MiXCR was run by TCRdb on the 5' RACE reads, yielding one entry per CDR3 protein. The sample holds about 1.8 million distinct CDR3 sequences, around half seen once. From germline, CDR1 is LGHNA and CDR2 YSLEER. The CDR3 totals 18 residues. V shed 0 bases and J shed 10 bases, with 25 bases lying between them. The chain joins TRBV4-3 to TRBJ2-1; possibly TRBD2 for D (6 bases). This sequence originates from a woman aged 40 to 50 in good health. Input material: blood. CDR3 protein: CASSQDGGGGQWYREQFF. The CDR3 DNA reads as TGCGCCAGCAGCCAAGATGGGGGAGGTGGGCAGTGGTATAGGGAGCAGTTCTTC.